These 28 T cell receptor beta chains came from one sample sequenced in a study of blood T cell repertoires in COVID-19. Assay used: immunoSEQ multiplex PCR; TCRdb lists only in-frame clones, some missing. The sample lists a few hundred thousand clones, 80% to 85% occurring once. Sample: peripheral blood. The receptors shown here come from a woman aged 55-70 years with acute or convalescent COVID-19.

The genes are TRBV7-2 and TRBJ1-1, with no clear D. CDR3 length: 13 residues. V was clipped by 2 bases and J by 7 bases, with 11 bases between them. Looked up from germline, CDR1 is SGHTA and CDR2 is FQGNSA. CDR3 sequence (DNA): TGTGCCAGCAGCTTATGGTCCGGGTATGAAGCTTTCTTT. The encoded protein is CASSLWSGYEAFF.

The gene calls are TRBV24-1 and TRBJ2-1, with a weak D call TRBD2 (6 bases). From germline, CDR1 is KGHDR and CDR2 SFDVKD. V lost 5 bases and J lost 6, with 19 bases in between. The CDR3 length is 16 residues. In DNA, the CDR3 is TGTGCCACCAGTGCCCCGACTAGAGGTTCAGGCAATGAGCAGTTCTTC. Translated: CATSAPTRGSGNEQFF.

The chain recombines TRBV9 with TRBJ2-2; possible D gene TRBD1, 6 bases. CDR1 is SGDLS and CDR2 is YYNGEE in the germline V gene. This CDR3 is 15 amino acids long. The V end lost 4 bases, the J end lost 1 base, and 11 bases lay between the germline ends. The DNA of the CDR3 is TGTGCCAGCAGCCTTCGGACAGAGAACACCGGGGAGCTGTTTTTT. Translated: CASSLRTENTGELFF. Looking up the rest from reference TRBV9 and TRBJ2-2 gives the full variable domain: DSGVTQTPKHLITATGQRVTLRCSPRSGDLSVYWYQQSLDQGLQFLIQYYNGEERAKGNILERFSAQQFPDLHSELNLSSLELGDSALYFCASSLRTENTGELFFGEGSRLTVL.

The chain carries TRBV5-3 and TRBJ2-5, with D unresolved. TRBV5-3 is classed as an ORF, of uncertain function. With 0 bases removed from V and 1 base from J, the gap between germline ends came to 16 bases. This CDR3 has 17 amino acids. CDR3 sequence (DNA): TGTGCCAGAAGCTTGGACCTTTGGGTAGAGGCCCAAGAGACCCAGTACTTC. The encoded protein is CARSLDLWVEAQETQYF.

The chain employs TRBV5-1 and TRBJ2-7, with TRBD1 matching 9 bases. The CDR3 has 14 residues. V lost 0 bases, J lost 2 bases, and 0 bases stayed unmatched. CDR1 and CDR2 from the germline V gene are SGHRS and YFSETQ. CDR3 sequence (DNA): TGCGCCAGCAGCTTGGGACAGGGGGCCTACGAGCAGTACTTC. Protein sequence: CASSLGQGAYEQYF.

This clone was recorded at least ten times. The V and J genes are TRBV5-1 and TRBJ1-2, with D unclear. Looked up from germline, CDR1 is SGHRS and CDR2 is YFSETQ. Trimming cost V 0 bases and J 4 bases, with 13 bases left between them. The CDR3 extends over 15 amino acids. This CDR3 reads CASSLDGTLGYGYTF. The CDR3 DNA follows: TGCGCCAGCAGCTTGGATGGTACTCTAGGCTATGGCTACACCTTC.

The V gene is TRBV7-9, the J gene TRBJ2-3; the match to TRBD2 covers 15 bases. CDR1 is SEHNR, CDR2 FQNEAQ, per germline (reference sequence). CDR3 length equals 17 residues. V was clipped by 1 base and J by 2 bases; unmatched bases: 1. CDR3 nucleotide sequence: TGTGCCAGCAGCTTAGGGACTAGCGGGGGGGACACAGATACGCAGTATTTT. Translated: CASSLGTSGGDTDTQYF.

The chain is built from TRBV3-1 (or the pseudogene TRBV3-2) and TRBJ1-4; D is unresolved. CDR1 LGHDT and CDR2 YNNKEL come from the germline V gene (reference sequence). V was cut by 4 bases and J by 0 bases, with 6 bases left in between. The CDR3 has 14 residues. This CDR3 reads CASSLTATNEKLFF. The DNA for the CDR3 is TGTGCCAGCAGCCTAACAGCAACTAATGAAAAACTGTTTTTT.

The DNA for the CDR3 is TGTGCCAGCAGTTTAGAGCTCGGGTCGGCCGGGGAGCTGTTTTTT. Translated: CASSLELGSAGELFF. The V gene is TRBV28, the J gene TRBJ2-2; D remains unclear. V was pared by 2 bases and J by 6 bases, with 13 bases between. CDR1 and CDR2 (germline): MDHEN, SYDVKM. The CDR3 runs 15 residues.

The chain recombines TRBV6-1 with TRBJ1-2, with D uncertain. Germline V lookup: CDR1 MNHNS, CDR2 SASEGT. CDR3 length equals 14 residues. V lost 0 bases to trimming and J lost 3 bases, with 8 bases between them. CDR3 amino acids: CASSEAPGDYGYTF. The CDR3 bases are TGTGCCAGCAGTGAAGCTCCCGGGGACTATGGCTACACCTTC.

The chain carries TRBV9 and TRBJ2-2; 8 bases are a match to TRBD2. Germline V CDR1 and CDR2: SGDLS, YYNGEE. The CDR3 is 17 residues long. Trimming removed 3 bases from V and 1 base from J; junction bases left unmatched: 8. The CDR3 sequence: CASSAHPSGGNTGELFF. The CDR3 coding sequence is TGTGCCAGCAGCGCCCACCCCAGCGGGGGGAACACCGGGGAGCTGTTTTTT.

The J gene is TRBJ1-4, the V gene TRBV5-4, with D unclear. The CDR3 has 12 residues. Germline values: CDR1 SGHNT, CDR2 YYREEE (reference sequence). CDR3 in DNA: TGTGCGTCTGGAAGCGATAATGAAAAACTGTTTTTT. It codes for CASGSDNEKLFF. Drawing the rest from reference TRBV5-4 and TRBJ1-4, the complete variable domain is ETGVTQSPTHLIKTRGQQVTLRCSSQSGHNTVSWYQQALGQGPQFIFQYYREEENGRGNFPPRFSGLQFPNYSSELNVNALELDDSALYLCASGSDNEKLFFGSGTQLSVL.

This clone appeared many times. The chain combines TRBV19 with TRBJ1-5; D is ambiguous. This CDR3 region has 17 residues. V was trimmed by 0 bases and J by 5 bases, leaving 17 bases between them. In germline, CDR1 is LNHDA, CDR2 SQIVND (reference sequence). The CDR3: CASSIDHHPGGHQPQHF. CDR3 coding DNA: TGTGCCAGTAGTATAGACCATCACCCCGGAGGCCATCAGCCCCAGCATTTT.

V and J are TRBV7-9 and TRBJ2-7; TRBD2 aligns across 11 bases. The J segment lost 13 bases and the V segment lost 4 bases, leaving 12 bases of the junction unmatched. The germline gives CDR1 SEHNR, CDR2 FQNEAQ (reference sequence). The length of the CDR3 is 14 residues. The chain's CDR3 is CASSSLAGGPTVYF. The CDR3 bases are TGTGCCAGCAGCTCCCTAGCGGGGGGCCCCACCGTTTACTTC.

The CDR3 region is CASSAGTAKSPLHF. The CDR3 DNA follows: TGCGCCAGCAGCGCCGGGACAGCCAAATCGCCCCTCCACTTT. V and J are TRBV5-1 and TRBJ1-6; 7 bases fit TRBD1. There are 14 residues in the CDR3. Germline V gene sequence: CDR1 SGHRS, CDR2 YFSETQ. The V gene end was trimmed by 4 bases and the J gene end by 13 bases; junction bases not matched to a gene: 11. The full variable domain, rest sourced from reference TRBV5-1 and TRBJ1-6, is KAGVTQTPRYLIKTRGQQVTLSCSPISGHRSVSWYQQTPGQGLQFLFEYFSETQRNKGNFPGRFSGRQFSNSRSEMNVSTLELGDSALYLCASSAGTAKSPLHFGNGTRLTVT.

This clone has just one count. The V and J genes are TRBV10-1 and TRBJ1-2; 10 bases agree with TRBD1. With V trimmed by 8 bases and J by 4 bases, 13 bases remained unmatched. The germline V gene encodes CDR1 WNHNN and CDR2 SYGVQD (reference sequence). The CDR3 is made up of 16 amino acids. CDR3 protein: CASFTGTGERSYGYTF. CDR3 bases: TGCGCCAGCTTTACCGGGACAGGGGAGAGGAGCTATGGCTACACCTTC.

V and J are TRBV5-1 and TRBJ1-1; TRBD1 is a possible D gene (5 bases). The germline V gene has CDR1 SGHRS and CDR2 YFSETQ. Trimming pared 7 bases from V and 1 base from J, leaving 14 bases between. The CDR3 contains 14 residues. The CDR3 is CASSPGLKNTEAFF. For the CDR3, the DNA is TGCGCCAGCTCACCGGGACTTAAGAACACTGAAGCTTTCTTT.

This chain links TRBV3-1 (or the pseudogene TRBV3-2) with TRBJ1-1, with D tentatively TRBD1 (5 bases). The V end was cut by 4 bases, the J end by 6 bases, with 18 bases between. This CDR3 region has 15 residues. Germline loops: CDR1 LGHDT, CDR2 YNNKEL (reference sequence). CDR3 region: CASSPGPGGGAEAFF. Here the CDR3 DNA reads TGTGCCAGCAGCCCCGGACCGGGCGGGGGGGCTGAAGCTTTCTTT.

The chain couples TRBV6-2 or TRBV6-3 to TRBJ1-5; D ambiguous. In germline, CDR1 is MNHEY, CDR2 SVGEGT. V dropped 5 bases and J dropped 0 bases, with 11 bases sitting between them. The CDR3 sequence is 15 residues long. The DNA for the CDR3 is TGTGCCAGCAGTCCCCGGGGATATAGCAATCAGCCCCAGCATTTT. It encodes CASSPRGYSNQPQHF.

The chain links TRBV19 to TRBJ1-2; 8 bases align to TRBD1. CDR3 size: 14 residues. V lost 10 bases to trimming and J lost 8 bases; unmatched junction nucleotides: 15. From germline, CDR1 is LNHDA and CDR2 SQIVND (reference sequence). CDR3 amino acids: CATRDRPGDGGYTF. As DNA, the CDR3 is TGTGCCACCAGGGACAGGCCGGGGGATGGGGGCTACACCTTC.

The chain combines TRBV5-1 with TRBJ2-7; perhaps TRBD2 as D (6 bases). Per germline, CDR1 SGHRS and CDR2 YFSETQ. There are 15 residues in the CDR3. The germline V and J ends were trimmed by 4 bases and 3 bases, with 17 bases remaining between them. The CDR3 bases are TGCGCCAGCAGCGTGGGCGGGGAATTGAACTACGAGCAGTACTTC. This encodes CASSVGGELNYEQYF.

The rearrangement joins TRBV29-1 to TRBJ2-7, with 7 bases aligning to TRBD1. Trimming took 6 bases from V and 1 from J; bases not matched to a gene: 6. Germline V gene lookup returns CDR1 SQVTM and CDR2 ANQGSEA. This CDR3 contains 13 residues. The chain's CDR3 is CSVVRDRSYEQYF. The CDR3 DNA reads as TGCAGCGTGGTTCGGGACAGATCCTACGAGCAGTACTTC.

This rearrangement joins TRBV13 to TRBJ2-2, with D perhaps TRBD2 (6 bases). The CDR3 totals 19 residues. The germline gives CDR1 PRHDT, CDR2 FYEKMQ (reference sequence). V dropped 4 bases and J dropped 3 bases, with 24 bases sitting between them. The CDR3 spells CASSSTRGERAGYTGELFF. The CDR3 nucleotides read TGTGCCAGCAGCTCCACCCGTGGAGAGAGGGCGGGGTACACCGGGGAGCTGTTTTTT.

This clone was seen just once. V gene TRBV11-2 combines with J gene TRBJ2-1; D remains ambiguous. This CDR3 region has 14 residues. Trimming pared 2 bases from V and 0 bases from J, leaving 5 bases between. From germline, CDR1 is SGHAT and CDR2 FQNNGV. The CDR3: CASSLFNSYNEQFF. The CDR3 region has the DNA TGTGCCAGCAGCTTATTTAACTCCTACAATGAGCAGTTCTTC.

The chain links TRBV9 to TRBJ2-2; TRBD2 matches at 10 bases. Germline V gene data show CDR1 as SGDLS and CDR2 as YYNGEE. After removal of 5 bases from V and 0 bases from J, the junction contained 1 base not matched to a gene. The CDR3 has 15 residues. The DNA for the CDR3 is TGTGCCAGCAGGGGGACTAGCGCGAACACCGGGGAGCTGTTTTTT. It encodes CASRGTSANTGELFF.

The V gene is TRBV7-3, the J gene TRBJ2-1; the match to TRBD2 covers 11 bases. CDR1 SGHTA and CDR2 FQGTGA come from the germline V gene. The CDR3 has 15 residues. After removal of 3 bases from V and 7 bases from J, the junction contained 5 bases not matched to a gene. CDR3: CASSFSGGADNEQFF. Written as DNA, the CDR3 is TGTGCCAGCAGCTTTAGCGGGGGGGCGGATAATGAGCAGTTCTTC.

This chain joins TRBV3-1 (or the pseudogene TRBV3-2) and TRBJ2-5, with TRBD2 matching over 8 bases. In germline, CDR1 is LGHDT, CDR2 YNNKEL (reference sequence). This CDR3 region has 14 residues. After removal of 2 bases from V and 4 bases from J, the junction contained 3 bases not matched to a gene. CDR3: CASSQTSGGETQYF. As DNA, the CDR3 is TGTGCCAGCAGCCAAACTAGCGGAGGAGAGACCCAGTACTTC.

Only a few counts were recorded for this clone. J is TRBJ2-1 and V is TRBV6-1, with D possibly being TRBD2 (5 bases). Germline-derived CDR1 and CDR2 are MNHNS and SASEGT. There are 17 residues in the CDR3. Trimming stripped 2 bases from V and 0 bases from J, with 14 bases between. CDR3 bases: TGTGCCAGCAGTGAAAGCGTAACGGGGAGCTCCTACAATGAGCAGTTCTTC. Translating it yields CASSESVTGSSYNEQFF.